A single sample gave rise to the 13 T cell receptor beta chains below, sequenced in a study of blood T cell repertoires in COVID-19. Profiling relied on immunoSEQ multiplex PCR, and the TCRdb table lists in-frame clones only, not all of them. Of approximately 210,000 clones in the sample, around 75% were seen once. What was sequenced was peripheral blood. The source of these receptors is a human donor in a cohort sampled during active COVID-19.

The J gene is TRBJ2-7, the V gene TRBV18; 7 positions match TRBD1. The CDR3 has 14 residues. Germline assignment: CDR1 KGHSH and CDR2 LQKENI. The V gene end was trimmed by 3 bases and the J gene end by 2 bases; junction bases not matched to a gene: 4. The CDR3 nucleotides read TGTGCCAGCTCACCCGCAGGGGGACCCTACGAGCAGTACTTC. This translates into CASSPAGGPYEQYF.

The V gene is TRBV2, the J gene TRBJ2-3; D remains ambiguous. V gave up 7 bases and J gave up 4 bases, with 18 bases separating them. This CDR3 has 15 amino acids. Looked up from germline, CDR1 is SNHLY and CDR2 is FYNNEI. In DNA, the CDR3 is TGTGCCAGCAAGTTAGTCGTAGCCTCGCCAGATACGCAGTATTTT. Translation: CASKLVVASPDTQYF.

The V and J genes are TRBV21-1 and TRBJ2-1; the table names TRBD2, a call not compared with the DNA. TRBV21-1 is described as a pseudogene. The CDR3 spans 15 residues. The CDR3 DNA reads TGTGCCAGCAGCTTTCGACTAGCGGGGTACAATGAGCAGTTCTTC. Protein: CASSFRLAGYNEQFF.

This chain connects TRBV7-8 to TRBJ1-3, with D perhaps matching TRBD1 (6 bases). The germline V gene encodes CDR1 SGHVS and CDR2 FQNEAQ. V dropped 5 bases and J dropped 2 bases, with 16 bases sitting between them. The length of the CDR3 is 16 residues. The CDR3 bases are TGTGCCAGCAGCCCGGGGAGGGGGGTTGCTGGAAACACCATATATTTT. This translates into CASSPGRGVAGNTIYF.

This clone was seen a single time. This rearrangement joins TRBV9 to TRBJ1-1, with D maybe TRBD1 (6 bases). V lost 3 bases to trimming and J lost 3 bases, with 18 bases between them. The CDR3 loop spans 16 amino acids. The germline gives CDR1 SGDLS, CDR2 YYNGEE. This chain's CDR3 is CASSGGGGAGDTEAFF. The CDR3 nucleotides read TGTGCCAGCAGCGGAGGGGGAGGGGCTGGGGACACTGAAGCTTTCTTT.

Only one count was recorded for this clone. This chain joins TRBV4-1 and TRBJ1-3; D not resolved. Trimming pared 2 bases from V and 1 base from J, leaving 9 bases between. The CDR3 length is 15 residues. Germline V gene data show CDR1 as MGHRA and CDR2 as YSYEKL. The CDR3, as DNA: TGCGCCAGCAGCCAACCACCGGGTTCTGGAAACACCATATATTTT. It encodes CASSQPPGSGNTIYF.

This chain uses TRBV19 with TRBJ2-7, with 11 nucleotides matching TRBD1. Germline V CDR1 and CDR2: LNHDA, SQIVND (reference sequence). This CDR3 comprises 18 residues. The J segment lost 0 bases and the V segment lost 11 bases, leaving 18 bases of the junction unmatched. This chain's CDR3 is CALNQEDRGREFSYEQYF. DNA for the CDR3: TGTGCCCTGAACCAGGAGGACAGGGGGCGCGAATTCTCCTACGAGCAGTACTTC.

This clone was seen a single time. The chain carries TRBV4-3 and TRBJ2-1; perhaps TRBD1 as D (6 bases). This CDR3 spans 16 amino acids. Germline loops: CDR1 LGHNA, CDR2 YSLEER. V shed 8 bases and J shed 2 bases, with 19 bases lying between them. The chain's CDR3 is CASHPRTTGTYNEQFF. The CDR3 DNA reads as TGCGCCAGCCACCCAAGAACTACAGGGACCTACAATGAGCAGTTCTTC.

The J gene is TRBJ1-2, the V gene TRBV18, with 12 bases aligning to TRBD1. This CDR3 has 18 amino acids. CDR1 KGHSH and CDR2 LQKENI come from the germline V gene. The V and J ends lost 5 bases and 2 bases, in that order; junction bases with no gene match: 12. DNA for the CDR3: TGTGCCAGCTCATTTCGCCAGGGACAGGGGGCTACAAACTATGGCTACACCTTC. Translating it yields CASSFRQGQGATNYGYTF.

This chain uses TRBV24-1 with TRBJ2-3; TRBD1 matches at 7 bases. This CDR3 region has 12 residues. Germline V lookup: CDR1 KGHDR, CDR2 SFDVKD. Trimming removed 10 bases from V and 3 bases from J; junction bases left unmatched: 3. CDR3 nucleotides: TGTGCCACTGGCAGGGGGACAGATACGCAGTATTTT. This gives the protein CATGRGTDTQYF.

The rearrangement joins TRBV27 to TRBJ2-7; D call uncertain. Between the trimmed V and J ends, which lost 4 bases and 7 bases, there was a span of 14 bases. The germline V gene encodes CDR1 MNHEY and CDR2 SMNVEV (reference sequence). The CDR3 contains 13 residues. The CDR3 here is CASSSIIGGEQYF. CDR3 coding DNA: TGTGCCAGCAGTTCTATAATAGGCGGAGAGCAGTACTTC.

CDR3 sequence: CASSQDYAREGQTDTQYF. In nucleotides, the CDR3 is TGCGCCAGCAGCCAAGATTACGCCCGGGAGGGCCAAACAGATACGCAGTATTTT. This sequence joins TRBV4-3 and TRBJ2-3; TRBD2 matches 8 bases. V lost 0 bases to trimming and J lost 3 bases; unmatched junction nucleotides: 11. Per germline, CDR1 LGHNA and CDR2 YSLEER. The CDR3 runs 18 residues.

The chain recombines TRBV4-3 with TRBJ2-7, with TRBD2 matching 7 bases. Trimming removed 0 bases from V and 5 bases from J; junction bases left unmatched: 4. Looked up from germline, CDR1 is LGHNA and CDR2 is YSLEER. This CDR3 has 14 residues. In DNA, the CDR3 is TGCGCCAGCAGCCAAGATGGGGAGGGCGACGAGCAGTACTTC. It is translated as CASSQDGEGDEQYF.